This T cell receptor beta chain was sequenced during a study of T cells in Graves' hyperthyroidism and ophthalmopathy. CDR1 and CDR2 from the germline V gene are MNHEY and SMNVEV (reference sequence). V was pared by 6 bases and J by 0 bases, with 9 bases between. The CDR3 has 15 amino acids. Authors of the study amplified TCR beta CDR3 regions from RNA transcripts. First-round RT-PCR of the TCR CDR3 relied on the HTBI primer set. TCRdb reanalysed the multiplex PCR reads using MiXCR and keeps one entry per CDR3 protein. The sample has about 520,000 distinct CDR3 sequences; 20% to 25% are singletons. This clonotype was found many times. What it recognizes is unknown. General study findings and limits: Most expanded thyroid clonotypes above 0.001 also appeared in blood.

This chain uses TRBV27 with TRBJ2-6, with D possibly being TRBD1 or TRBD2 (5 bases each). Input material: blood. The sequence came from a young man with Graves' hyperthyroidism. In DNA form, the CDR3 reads TGTGCCAGCAGCCCAGGGACCTCTGGGGCCAACGTCCTGACTTTC. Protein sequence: CASSPGTSGANVLTF.